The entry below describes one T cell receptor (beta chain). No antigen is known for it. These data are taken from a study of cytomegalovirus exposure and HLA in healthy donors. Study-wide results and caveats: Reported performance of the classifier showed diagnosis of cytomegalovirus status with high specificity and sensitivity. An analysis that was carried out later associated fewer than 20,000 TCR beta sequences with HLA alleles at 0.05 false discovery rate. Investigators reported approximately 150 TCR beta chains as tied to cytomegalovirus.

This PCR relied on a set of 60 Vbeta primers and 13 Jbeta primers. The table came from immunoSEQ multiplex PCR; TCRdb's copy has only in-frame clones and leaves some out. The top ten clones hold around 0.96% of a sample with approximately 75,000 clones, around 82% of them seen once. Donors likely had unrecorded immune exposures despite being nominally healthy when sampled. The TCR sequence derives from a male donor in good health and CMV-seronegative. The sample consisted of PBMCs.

Written as DNA, the CDR3 is TGTGCCAGCTCACCCGTAAGCCCCGCGGATGGCTACACCTTC. This translates into CASSPVSPADGYTF. This chain links TRBV18 with TRBJ1-2, with D uncertain. The CDR3 contains 14 residues. V was trimmed by 3 bases and J by 6 bases, leaving 14 bases between them. CDR1 and CDR2 (germline): KGHSH, LQKENI.